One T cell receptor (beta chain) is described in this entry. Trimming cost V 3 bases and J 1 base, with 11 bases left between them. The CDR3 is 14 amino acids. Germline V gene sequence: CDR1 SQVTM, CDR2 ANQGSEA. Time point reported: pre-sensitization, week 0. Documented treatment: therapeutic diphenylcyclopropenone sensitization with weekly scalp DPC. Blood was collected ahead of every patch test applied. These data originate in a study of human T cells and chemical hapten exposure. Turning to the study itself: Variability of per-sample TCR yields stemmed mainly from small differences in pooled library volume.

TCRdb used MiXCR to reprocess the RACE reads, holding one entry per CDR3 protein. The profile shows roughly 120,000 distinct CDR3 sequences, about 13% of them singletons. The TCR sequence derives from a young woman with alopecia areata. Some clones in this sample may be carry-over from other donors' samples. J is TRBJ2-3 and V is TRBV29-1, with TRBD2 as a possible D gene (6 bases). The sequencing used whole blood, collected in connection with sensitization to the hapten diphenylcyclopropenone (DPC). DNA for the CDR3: TGCAGCGTTGACACCGGCGGGGGCACAGATACGCAGTATTTT. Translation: CSVDTGGGTDTQYF.